This T cell receptor (beta chain) was recorded in a study of shared clonotypes between healthy human individuals. Researchers ran the assay at a deep level. Sequencing was performed with immunoSEQ multiplex PCR; in TCRdb, only in-frame clones are kept and a portion is missing. Of around 370,000 clones in the sample, around 96% were seen once. With 3 bases removed from V and 7 bases from J, the gap between germline ends came to 12 bases. The CDR3 consists of 13 residues. The germline CDR1 and CDR2 sequences are SGHVS and FQNEAQ. A remark on this clone: The antigen is not known.

Points from the study as a whole: Unshared clonotypes carried lower generation probabilities than those common to all four donors. Among donors, sharing of clonotypes was expected to be affected by sequencing depth. Among four donors, about 5% of naive CD4 clonotypes were found in common.

Sequencing input: memory CD8+ T cells sorted from blood. Subset of the sample: CD45RO+ cells pooled with CCR7-negative TemRA cells. The receptor's source is a man between 25 and 39 years old in good health. The rearrangement links TRBV7-8 to TRBJ1-2; D not resolved. The CDR3 protein is CASSFLGRGGYTF. The DNA of the CDR3 is TGTGCCAGCAGCTTTTTAGGGCGGGGTGGCTACACCTTC.